Each of the 21 T cell receptor beta chains below was sequenced from the same sample in a study of siplizumab effects on memory and regulatory T cells (dated by TCRdb to between 2018 and 2021). The library was built by means of the immunoSEQ multiplex PCR assay. TCRdb obtained this table from immuneACCESS and retained in-frame rearrangements with V and J assigned. These tables miss some clones; where compared with another copy, unresolved V genes account for less than half of the shortfall, and the remainder is unexplained. For this sample there are over 60,000 clones; about 89% appear just once. Approximately 30% of the sample lies in the top ten. Sequenced sample: CD8+ T cells sorted from blood. All receptors come from a human donor in good health.

Worth noting for this clone: This sample includes further DNA sequences coding for the same CDR3. The rearrangement joins TRBV11-2 to TRBJ1-6; unclear D gene. V lost 0 bases to trimming and J lost 8 bases, with 11 bases between them. The CDR3 runs 15 residues. The V gene's germline CDR1 is SGHAT and CDR2 FQNNGV. The CDR3 reads CASSLDRGGYSPLHF. The CDR3 nucleotides read TGTGCCAGCAGCTTAGACCGGGGTGGCTATTCACCCCTCCACTTT.

This clone has just a few counts. V is TRBV7-9 and J is TRBJ2-7, with D unresolved. CDR1 is SEHNR and CDR2 is FQNEAQ in the germline V gene (reference sequence). This CDR3 has 14 residues. Trimming took 5 bases from V and 2 from J, leaving 13 bases between them. The DNA of the CDR3 is TGTGCCAGCAGCGCTGTGGTATCAACCTACGAGCAGTACTTC. As protein: CASSAVVSTYEQYF. Full variable domain (rest looked up from reference TRBV7-9 and TRBJ2-7): DTGVSQNPRHKITKRGQNVTFRCDPISEHNRLYWYRQTLGQGPEFLTYFQNEAQLEKSRLLSDRFSAERPKGSFSTLEIQRTEQGDSAMYLCASSAVVSTYEQYFGPGTRLTVT.

The chain joins TRBV2 to TRBJ1-5, with 7 bases that match TRBD1. From germline, CDR1 is SNHLY and CDR2 FYNNEI. V shed 7 bases and J 5 bases; nucleotides not matched to a gene: 11. The CDR3 has 15 amino acids. The CDR3 DNA reads as TGTGCCAGCACCCGAGCGGGACAGAGAGATCAGCCCCAGCATTTT. Its protein product is CASTRAGQRDQPQHF.

CDR3 DNA: TGTGCTAGTGGTTTGGCCCTCGCGGGAACCACAGATACGCAGTATTTT. It is translated as CASGLALAGTTDTQYF. V usage is TRBV12-5 and J usage is TRBJ2-3, with D possibly TRBD2 on 6 matching bases. Trimming took off 1 base at V and 2 bases at J, with 13 bases between the two ends. Germline loops: CDR1 LGHNT, CDR2 FRNRAP. The CDR3 is made up of 16 amino acids. The entire variable domain, with the rest obtained from reference TRBV12-5 and TRBJ2-3, is as follows: DARVTQTPRHKVTEMGQEVTMRCQPILGHNTVFWYRQTMMQGLELLAYFRNRAPLDDSGMPKDRFSAEMPDATLATLKIQPSEPRDSAVYFCASGLALAGTTDTQYFGPGTRLTVL.

The CDR3 region has the DNA TGTGCCAGCAGCTCGGGACTAGCATCCGAGCAGTACTTC. Protein sequence: CASSSGLASEQYF. The chain employs TRBV7-9 and TRBJ2-7; TRBD2 agrees at 9 bases. This CDR3 contains 13 residues. Germline V gene lookup returns CDR1 SEHNR and CDR2 FQNEAQ (reference sequence). The V segment lost 4 bases and the J segment 6 bases; nucleotides outside the gene matches: 4. Filled out from reference TRBV7-9 and TRBJ2-7, the complete variable domain reads DTGVSQNPRHKITKRGQNVTFRCDPISEHNRLYWYRQTLGQGPEFLTYFQNEAQLEKSRLLSDRFSAERPKGSFSTLEIQRTEQGDSAMYLCASSSGLASEQYFGPGTRLTVT.

This rearrangement joins TRBV7-9 to TRBJ2-5; a possible D gene is TRBD2 (5 bases). V lost 3 bases and J 3 bases, leaving 11 bases between the germline ends. This CDR3 is built from 14 residues. In germline, CDR1 is SEHNR, CDR2 FQNEAQ (reference sequence). The CDR3 bases are TGTGCCAGCAGCTTGCCGGACGGGAAAGAGACCCAGTACTTC. It encodes CASSLPDGKETQYF.

The rearrangement uses TRBV7-9 and TRBJ1-4; D is unresolved. Germline loops: CDR1 SEHNR, CDR2 FQNEAQ (reference sequence). With 5 bases removed from V and 8 bases from J, the gap between germline ends came to 18 bases. The CDR3 is 15 amino acids. In nucleotides, the CDR3 is TGTGCCAGCAGCCCCTCGGACGGTAACTTGGAAAAACTGTTTTTT. Translation gives CASSPSDGNLEKLFF.

The chain employs TRBV14 and TRBJ2-3; D gene ambiguous. The germline V and J ends were trimmed by 6 bases and 9 bases, with 13 bases remaining between them. The germline V gene has CDR1 SGHDN and CDR2 FVKESK. The CDR3 totals 12 residues. DNA of the CDR3: TGTGCCAGCAGTCTCCCTTTGGGGACGCAGTATTTT. Encoded protein: CASSLPLGTQYF.

The chain uses TRBV6-1 and TRBJ1-3, with D maybe TRBD1 (6 bases). Germline values: CDR1 MNHNS, CDR2 SASEGT. CDR3 length: 14 amino acids. V shed 7 bases and J shed 4 bases, with 14 bases lying between them. The CDR3 region has the DNA TGTGCCAGCAAAGGACAGAACCTCGGAAACACCATATATTTT. Translated: CASKGQNLGNTIYF.

The genes are TRBV9 and TRBJ1-2; unclear D gene. This CDR3 is built from 14 residues. Germline CDR1 and CDR2: SGDLS and YYNGEE. The V end lost 3 bases, the J end lost 0 bases, and 9 bases lay between the germline ends. The CDR3 spells CASSGSDTNYGYTF. The DNA for the CDR3 is TGTGCCAGCAGCGGATCAGACACTAACTATGGCTACACCTTC.

The chain combines TRBV19 with TRBJ1-1; D not resolved. Germline CDR1 reads LNHDA; CDR2 reads SQIVND (reference sequence). Trimming left V 8 bases short and J 4 bases short, with 11 bases between. This CDR3 spans 12 amino acids. The CDR3 nucleotides are TGTGCCAGTGGAACATGGGGCACTGAAGCTTTCTTT. Its protein product is CASGTWGTEAFF.

V usage is TRBV5-8 and J usage is TRBJ1-1, with 11 nucleotides matching TRBD1. J gave up 5 bases and V 4 bases, and 4 bases lay outside the gene matches. Germline V gives CDR1 SGHTS, CDR2 YDEGEE. CDR3 length: 14 amino acids. CDR3 residues: CASSDGQGATEAFF. DNA for the CDR3: TGTGCCAGCAGCGACGGACAGGGGGCGACTGAAGCTTTCTTT.

This rearrangement joins TRBV5-4 to TRBJ1-5; D ambiguous. V was clipped by 0 bases and J by 1 base, with 5 bases between them. The CDR3 sequence is 14 residues long. Per the germline V gene, CDR1 is SGHNT and CDR2 is YYREEE (reference sequence). The CDR3 DNA is TGTGCCAGCAGCTTGGCAGAAAGCAATCAGCCCCAGCATTTT. It yields the protein CASSLAESNQPQHF.

This sequence joins TRBV19 and TRBJ2-1; TRBD2 aligns across 8 bases. This CDR3 is built from 14 residues. Per the germline V gene, CDR1 is LNHDA and CDR2 is SQIVND (reference sequence). With 4 bases clipped from V and 8 bases from J, the junction kept 7 bases outside the gene matches. CDR3 sequence: CASSNSGTRDEQFF. CDR3 nucleotides: TGTGCCAGTAGTAATAGCGGGACCCGGGATGAGCAGTTCTTC.

V and J are TRBV7-9 and TRBJ1-5, with a possible D match to TRBD1 (6 bases). Germline V lookup: CDR1 SEHNR, CDR2 FQNEAQ (reference sequence). CDR3 length equals 14 residues. The ends were cut back, 4 bases at V and 6 bases at J, with 13 bases in the middle. CDR3 sequence: CASSSEGGGQPQHF. The CDR3, as DNA: TGTGCCAGCAGCTCCGAGGGGGGGGGTCAGCCCCAGCATTTT.

The rearrangement links TRBV6-6 to TRBJ2-7; D perhaps matches TRBD1 (6 bases). V was pared by 0 bases and J by 5 bases, with 14 bases between. Germline V lookup: CDR1 MNHNY, CDR2 SVGAGI (reference sequence). This CDR3 comprises 15 residues. In nucleotides, the CDR3 is TGTGCCAGCAGTTACTCTCTGGACAGCTCGGACGAGCAGTACTTC. Its translation: CASSYSLDSSDEQYF.

The chain recombines TRBV6-5 with TRBJ2-3; possibly TRBD1 for D (6 bases). CDR1 is MNHEY and CDR2 is SVGAGI in the germline V gene. V lost 7 bases and J 7 bases, leaving 21 bases between the germline ends. The CDR3 runs 15 residues. CDR3 loop: CASTQGPNPPNTQYF. The CDR3 bases are TGTGCCAGCACCCAGGGGCCCAACCCTCCAAATACGCAGTATTTT.

J is TRBJ2-7 and V is TRBV5-6; D gene uncertain. The CDR3 runs 13 residues. Germline-derived CDR1 and CDR2 are SGHDT and YYEEEE. V lost 0 bases and J lost 1, with 5 bases in between. The CDR3 nucleotides are TGTGCCAGCAGCTTGGTAGGTTCCTACGAGCAGTACTTC. Its translation is CASSLVGSYEQYF. Variable domain in full (rest from reference TRBV5-6 and TRBJ2-7): DAGVTQSPTHLIKTRGQQVTLRCSPKSGHDTVSWYQQALGQGPQFIFQYYEEEERQRGNFPDRFSGHQFPNYSSELNVNALLLGDSALYLCASSLVGSYEQYFGPGTRLTVT.

This chain joins TRBV4-1 and TRBJ1-2, with D unclear. This CDR3 is built from 13 residues. The germline V gene encodes CDR1 MGHRA and CDR2 YSYEKL. V was cut by 1 base and J by 4 bases, with 7 bases left in between. The CDR3 nucleotides are TGCGCCAGCAGCCAAGTTAACGGCTATGGCTACACCTTC. This encodes CASSQVNGYGYTF.

The CDR3 DNA reads TGTGCCAGCAGCTTAGGTGGGGGACAGGGGGATGAAAAACTGTTTTTT. Residues: CASSLGGGQGDEKLFF. The V call is TRBV11-3, the J call TRBJ1-4; 11 bases are shared with TRBD1. Germline CDR1 SGHNT, CDR2 YENEEA. With 1 base clipped from V and 6 bases from J, the junction kept 4 bases outside the gene matches. The CDR3 length is 16 residues.

The CDR3 DNA sequence: TGTGCCAGCAGCGTAGCTACGGCCTTGAACACTGAAGCTTTCTTT. Amino acids: CASSVATALNTEAFF. V and J are TRBV9 and TRBJ1-1; no definite D call. This CDR3 is 15 amino acids long. Looked up from germline, CDR1 is SGDLS and CDR2 is YYNGEE. Trimming removed 0 bases at V and 0 bases at J, with 9 bases between.